This T cell receptor (beta chain) was recorded in a study of shared clonotypes between healthy human individuals. Study-level findings and limits: Generally, estimated richness proved larger in naive subsets than it did in memory subsets.

Note on this clone: The antigen is unknown.

In the authors' workflow: Sequence data from immunoSEQ were junction-only and lacked quality scores; consequently, filtering differed. Some clones are missing from TCRdb's copy, which holds only in-frame ones; the method was immunoSEQ multiplex PCR. For V, J and clone size, that table is used; D and trimming come from the DNA. This sample yields millions of clones, of which more than 90% are seen a single time; around 0.14% belongs to the top ten. Trimming cost V 0 bases and J 4 bases; bases outside gene matches: 14. Germline V CDR1 and CDR2: MGHRA, YSYEKL. This CDR3 is built from 19 residues. The TCR sequence derives from a young man in good health. The rearrangement uses TRBV4-1 and TRBJ1-5; 8 bases fit TRBD1. The sequencing sample was made of naive CD4+ T cells sorted from blood. Regarding subset: CD45RA+ positively selected. Here the CDR3 reads CASSQDGGADRVPNQPQHF. The DNA for the CDR3 is TGCGCCAGCAGCCAAGACGGGGGCGCGGACAGGGTTCCGAATCAGCCCCAGCATTTT.